This TCR beta chain was captured in a study of vaccination effects on CD4 cells after COVID-19. At the level of the study: With approximately 9.6 ug/ml peptides and about 9.2 IU/ml IL-2, 1.5 million to 2 million PBMC per well were cultured.

Study-wide points: Marked clonal contraction was seen late after vaccination (in both infection- and vaccine-induced clones).

To note about this clone: Its target is unknown.

With nine to eleven days of culture completed, CD4+ T cells were isolated. Every participant took two doses of the BNT162b2 or mRNA-1273 vaccine. With 2 bases removed from V and 5 bases from J, the gap between germline ends came to 9 bases. The CDR3 has 13 residues. Germline V gene sequence: CDR1 SGHTA, CDR2 FQGNSA. The assay was immunoSEQ multiplex PCR, and TCRdb's table has in-frame clones only and misses some. The data show tens of thousands of clones, with roughly 75% seen just once and roughly 2.3% held by the top ten. The sample was CD4+ T cells from PBMCs cultured without peptide, taken after COVID-19 vaccination. J is TRBJ1-2 and V is TRBV7-2; no clear D. This sequence was found in a human donor who received a COVID-19 vaccine. The CDR3 is CASSLSRNYGYTF. The CDR3 DNA is TGTGCCAGCAGCTTATCCAGGAATTATGGCTACACCTTC.